The clone carrying this TCR beta chain was detected once. This record comes from a study of T cells in localized non-small cell lung cancer. Repertoires were generated with immunoSEQ multiplex PCR, while TCRdb's copy carries only in-frame clones and drops some. The sample carries about 19,000 clones, about 83% recorded once. Germline V gives CDR1 ENHRY, CDR2 SYGVKD. This CDR3 is 12 amino acids long. V was shortened by 6 bases and J by 7 bases, with 7 bases between the two germline ends. The source of this sequence is a man between 35 and 75 years old with stage I lung adenocarcinoma. Sequences were derived from peripheral blood, sampled before any cancer treatment. V gene TRBV10-3 combines with J gene TRBJ2-6; D is perhaps TRBD2 (5 bases). The CDR3 region is CAISRDANVLTF. In DNA form, the CDR3 reads TGTGCCATCAGCCGGGATGCCAACGTCCTGACTTTC.